The 24 T cell receptor beta chains below come from one sample, sequenced in a study of T cell repertoires in cytomegalovirus infection. One entry per CDR3 protein, called by TCRdb with MiXCR from the reads. The sample yields fewer than 550,000 distinct CDR3 sequences, roughly a third seen once. Sequencing was performed on PBMCs. These receptors all stem from a human donor in good health (CMV status not recorded). Some clones in this sample may be carry-over from other donors' samples.

The V call is TRBV7-8, the J call TRBJ1-6; D is undetermined. V shed 8 bases and J shed 5 bases, with 16 bases lying between them. From germline, CDR1 is SGHVS and CDR2 FQNEAQ. The CDR3 is made up of 15 amino acids. Written as DNA, the CDR3 is TGTGCCAGCGCCCACAGCCGGGTAAATAATTCACCCCTCCACTTT. This translates into CASAHSRVNNSPLHF.

V gene TRBV12-3 or TRBV12-4 combines with J gene TRBJ1-2; weak D call: TRBD1 (5 bases). The CDR3 is 14 residues long. V was trimmed by 1 base and J by 10 bases, leaving 16 bases between them. The CDR3 reads CASSLGPSRGLYTF. In DNA form, the CDR3 reads TGTGCCAGCAGTTTAGGGCCTTCACGGGGCCTCTACACCTTC.

This clonotype was detected many times. The chain links TRBV19 to TRBJ2-5, with TRBD2 matching over 9 bases. The germline CDR1 and CDR2 sequences are LNHDA and SQIVND (reference sequence). Losses at the gene ends were 1 base for V and 3 bases for J; bases not matched to a gene: 3. The CDR3 is 15 amino acids. The CDR3 DNA reads as TGTGCCAGTAGTATAGGAGGACTAGCGAAAGAGACCCAGTACTTC. Encoded protein: CASSIGGLAKETQYF.

This clonotype was counted ten times or more. The chain couples TRBV19 to TRBJ1-2; 8 positions match TRBD1. With 5 bases clipped from V and 4 bases from J, the junction kept 6 bases outside the gene matches. The CDR3 spans 14 residues. CDR1 and CDR2 (germline): LNHDA, SQIVND (reference sequence). The CDR3 sequence: CASSARQGTYGYTF. DNA of the CDR3: TGTGCCAGTAGTGCCCGACAGGGGACCTATGGCTACACCTTC.

This chain links TRBV7-3 with TRBJ1-3; D gene unclear. V lost 2 bases and J lost 0, with 11 bases in between. Germline CDR1 and CDR2: SGHTA and FQGTGA. The CDR3 runs to 16 residues. In nucleotides, the CDR3 is TGTGCCAGCAGCTTACTGCCGGGGAACTCTGGAAACACCATATATTTT. Its translation is CASSLLPGNSGNTIYF. Drawing the rest from reference TRBV7-3 and TRBJ1-3, the complete variable domain is GAGVSQTPSNKVTEKGKYVELRCDPISGHTALYWYRQSLGQGPEFLIYFQGTGAADDSGLPNDRFFAVRPEGSVSTLKIQRTERGDSAVYLCASSLLPGNSGNTIYFGEGSWLTVV.

This clonotype has ten or more counts. The genes are TRBV28 and TRBJ1-1; TRBD1 is a possible D gene (5 bases). The V end was cut by 6 bases, the J end by 3 bases, with 14 bases between. The CDR3 extends over 14 amino acids. The germline V gene encodes CDR1 MDHEN and CDR2 SYDVKM. This CDR3 is CASRFREVDTEAFF. As DNA, the CDR3 is TGTGCCAGCAGGTTCAGGGAAGTGGACACTGAAGCTTTCTTT.

The sample holds many counts of this clonotype. The rearrangement joins TRBV7-2 to TRBJ1-2, with D possibly being TRBD1 (5 bases). The germline V gene encodes CDR1 SGHTA and CDR2 FQGNSA. The CDR3 sequence is 15 residues long. V shed 6 bases and J shed 5 bases, with 19 bases lying between them. CDR3 sequence (DNA): TGTGCCAGCAGAAAAATCTGGGACGGCTGGTATGGCTACACCTTC. Its protein product is CASRKIWDGWYGYTF.

The chain links TRBV6-1 to TRBJ1-1; 7 nucleotides agree with TRBD1. The CDR3 sequence is 16 residues long. Per the germline V gene, CDR1 is MNHNS and CDR2 is SASEGT. The ends lost 2 bases at V and 0 bases at J; junction bases unmatched: 6. CDR3 DNA: TGTGCCAGCAGTGAATGGGGGACAGACATGAACACTGAAGCTTTCTTT. Protein sequence: CASSEWGTDMNTEAFF.

The V and J genes are TRBV10-3 and TRBJ2-7; unclear D gene. The CDR3 contains 12 residues. Germline V CDR1 and CDR2: ENHRY, SYGVKD. V lost 2 bases and J 4 bases, leaving 6 bases between the germline ends. The CDR3 bases are TGTGCCATCAGTGAGAGGGAATACGAGCAGTACTTC. Translation gives CAISEREYEQYF.

V gene TRBV6-6 combines with J gene TRBJ2-3, with D possibly matching TRBD2 (7 bases). Germline V lookup: CDR1 MNHNY, CDR2 SVGAGI (reference sequence). Trimming left V 5 bases short and J 4 bases short, with 22 bases between. The CDR3 covers 17 residues. In DNA form, the CDR3 reads TGTGCCAGCAGTCATACGGAGGGGGGGCCTCGGGCAGATACGCAGTATTTT. It yields the protein CASSHTEGGPRADTQYF.

This clonotype was observed many times. The chain recombines TRBV7-2 with TRBJ2-3; TRBD1 or TRBD2 may be the D gene (6 bases each). The CDR3 totals 17 residues. The germline V and J ends were trimmed by 5 bases and 6 bases, with 24 bases remaining between them. In germline, CDR1 is SGHTA, CDR2 FQGNSA. CDR3 coding DNA: TGTGCCAGCAGCCGTAGGGGGGCGGGGACGTCTTCTGATACGCAGTATTTT. Translated: CASSRRGAGTSSDTQYF.

This clonotype occurred many times. The CDR3 sequence: CASSPTTGMNTEAFF. In DNA form, the CDR3 reads TGTGCCAGCAGTCCTACGACAGGGATGAACACTGAAGCTTTCTTT. The rearrangement joins TRBV12-3 or TRBV12-4 to TRBJ1-1; 7 bases line up with TRBD1. The CDR3 is made up of 15 amino acids. V lost 5 bases, J lost 0 bases, and 6 bases stayed unmatched.

This clonotype was picked up many times. V usage is TRBV7-9 and J usage is TRBJ2-3; 7 nucleotides agree with TRBD1. This CDR3 comprises 18 residues. J lost 1 base, V lost 4 bases, and 14 bases had no gene match. Germline V CDR1 and CDR2: SEHNR, FQNEAQ (reference sequence). This CDR3 is CASSSATNRGRGTDTQYF. The CDR3 DNA reads TGTGCCAGCAGCTCCGCGACCAACAGGGGAAGGGGCACAGATACGCAGTATTTT.

In this sample, this clonotype turned up many times. The chain joins TRBV7-2 to TRBJ2-3; unclear D gene. Germline V CDR1 and CDR2: SGHTA, FQGNSA. V dropped 5 bases and J dropped 2 bases, with 11 bases sitting between them. The CDR3 consists of 14 residues. The CDR3 nucleotides read TGTGCCAGCAGCGATATCGATCTCACAGATACGCAGTATTTT. This translates into CASSDIDLTDTQYF.

The chain uses TRBV15 and TRBJ1-2, with TRBD1 matching 8 bases. This CDR3 is 15 amino acids long. Germline CDR1 reads LNHNV; CDR2 reads YYDKDF (reference sequence). The V gene end was trimmed by 5 bases and the J gene end by 7 bases; junction bases not matched to a gene: 12. CDR3 coding DNA: TGTGCCACCAGCCCTGTGCTGGACAGGGACGGTGGCTACACCTTC. Translated: CATSPVLDRDGGYTF.

This clonotype has ten or more counts. This chain uses TRBV7-8 with TRBJ2-3, with TRBD2 as a possible D gene (6 bases). The CDR3 has 17 amino acids. The germline gives CDR1 SGHVS, CDR2 FQNEAQ. Trimming removed 4 bases at V and 0 bases at J, with 17 bases between. This CDR3 is CASSSRGQGLSTDTQYF. The CDR3 coding sequence is TGTGCCAGCAGCTCCAGAGGGCAGGGACTGAGCACAGATACGCAGTATTTT.

This chain joins TRBV5-4 and TRBJ2-1, with TRBD2 matching 8 bases. Germline CDR1 and CDR2: SGHNT and YYREEE (reference sequence). The CDR3 spans 15 residues. Losses at the gene ends were 0 bases for V and 8 bases for J; bases not matched to a gene: 7. The CDR3: CASSLVAGSGDEQFF. In nucleotides, the CDR3 is TGTGCCAGCAGCTTGGTAGCGGGATCAGGGGATGAGCAGTTCTTC.

This clonotype was counted between two and nine times. V usage is TRBV7-2 and J usage is TRBJ1-3; D not resolved. The germline gives CDR1 SGHTA, CDR2 FQGNSA. V lost 5 bases and J lost 4, with 21 bases in between. The CDR3 sequence is 17 residues long. The CDR3 sequence: CASSPPTAGSGGNTIYF. Written as DNA, the CDR3 is TGTGCCAGCAGCCCCCCCACCGCGGGATCGGGAGGAAACACCATATATTTT.

As for this clonotype: A read error is possible here, since a much larger clone lies one base away. This rearrangement joins TRBV6-2 or TRBV6-3 to TRBJ2-7; D may be TRBD2 (5 bases). V shed 4 bases and J shed 4 bases, with 17 bases lying between them. Germline CDR1 MNHEY, CDR2 SVGEGT. The CDR3 spans 15 residues. The CDR3, as DNA: TGTGCCAGCAGTTCGCGGGCAGTGAGAGAATACGAGCAGTACTTC. This gives the protein CASSSRAVREYEQYF.

The chain carries TRBV7-9 and TRBJ1-1; the D is unclear. V shed 0 bases and J shed 7 bases, with 9 bases lying between them. The CDR3 spans 13 residues. Germline-derived CDR1 and CDR2 are SEHNR and FQNEAQ (reference sequence). This CDR3 reads CASSLAGSREAFF. CDR3 nucleotide sequence: TGTGCCAGCAGCTTAGCAGGGTCCCGTGAAGCTTTCTTT.

The chain combines TRBV6-2 or TRBV6-3 with TRBJ1-5, with D possibly being TRBD1 (6 bases). This CDR3 region has 14 residues. Germline values: CDR1 MNHEY, CDR2 SVGEGT. Trimming pared 5 bases from V and 4 bases from J, leaving 12 bases between. The CDR3 loop is CASSAGGLNQPQHF. The CDR3, as DNA: TGTGCCAGCAGTGCGGGGGGGCTGAATCAGCCCCAGCATTTT.

This clonotype was counted only a few times. V gene TRBV6-1 combines with J gene TRBJ1-5, with no clear D. Germline V gives CDR1 MNHNS, CDR2 SASEGT. V was pared by 7 bases and J by 1 base, with 14 bases between. The CDR3 runs 15 residues. CDR3 in amino acids: CASTRSGQSNQPQHF. The CDR3 DNA sequence: TGTGCCAGCACTAGGTCCGGGCAGAGCAATCAGCCCCAGCATTTT.

This clonotype turned up a few times. The genes are TRBV3-1 and TRBJ1-1, with D uncertain. The CDR3 covers 15 residues. Trimming removed 0 bases at V and 2 bases at J, with 10 bases between. CDR1 and CDR2 (germline): LGHDT, YNNKEL (reference sequence). The CDR3 DNA reads as TGTGCCAGCAGCCAAGATTTCAGCTTCAACACTGAAGCTTTCTTT. Translated: CASSQDFSFNTEAFF.

Turning to this clonotype: A read error may be the cause here, since a much bigger clone is one base away. The chain recombines TRBV7-2 with TRBJ2-3; TRBD2 agrees at 9 bases. The CDR3 totals 15 residues. Looked up from germline, CDR1 is SGHTA and CDR2 is FQGNSA. DNA of the CDR3: TGTGCCAGCAGCCGTAGCGGGGGAAGCACAGAGACGCAGTATTTT. Translation gives CASSRSGGSTETQYF.